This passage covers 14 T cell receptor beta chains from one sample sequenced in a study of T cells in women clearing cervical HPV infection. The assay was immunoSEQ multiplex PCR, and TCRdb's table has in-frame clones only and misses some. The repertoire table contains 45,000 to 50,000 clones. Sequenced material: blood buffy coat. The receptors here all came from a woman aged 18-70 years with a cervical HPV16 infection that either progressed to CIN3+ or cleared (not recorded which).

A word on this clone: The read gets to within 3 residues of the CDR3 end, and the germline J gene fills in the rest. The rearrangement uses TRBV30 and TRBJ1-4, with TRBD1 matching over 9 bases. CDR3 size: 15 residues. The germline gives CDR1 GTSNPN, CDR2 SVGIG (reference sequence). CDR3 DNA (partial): TGTGCCTGGAGACTGGGACAGGGTAATATTTCACCA. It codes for CAWRLGQGNISP. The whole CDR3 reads CAWRLGQGNISPLFF.

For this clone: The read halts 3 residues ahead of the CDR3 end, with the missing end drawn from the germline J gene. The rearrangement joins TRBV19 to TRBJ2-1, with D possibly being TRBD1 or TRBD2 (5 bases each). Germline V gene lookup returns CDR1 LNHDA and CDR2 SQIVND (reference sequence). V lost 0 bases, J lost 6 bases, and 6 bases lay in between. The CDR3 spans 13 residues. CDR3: CASSIERGNEQFF. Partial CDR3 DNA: TGTGCCAGTAGTATAGAGAGGGGCAATGAG.

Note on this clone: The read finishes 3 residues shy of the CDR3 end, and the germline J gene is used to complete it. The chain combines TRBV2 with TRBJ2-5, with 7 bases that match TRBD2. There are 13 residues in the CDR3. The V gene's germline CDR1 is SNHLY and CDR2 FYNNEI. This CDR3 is CASGGTIPETQYF. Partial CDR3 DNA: TGTGCCAGCGGAGGGACTATCCCCGAAACC.

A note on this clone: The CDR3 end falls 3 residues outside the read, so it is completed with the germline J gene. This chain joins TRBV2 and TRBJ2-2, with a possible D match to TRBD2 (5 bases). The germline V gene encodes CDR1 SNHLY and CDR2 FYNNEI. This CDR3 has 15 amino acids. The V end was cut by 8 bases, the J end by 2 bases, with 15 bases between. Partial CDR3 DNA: TGTGCCAGCGCCGGCGGGCGCATAAACACCGGGGAG. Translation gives CASAGGRINTGE. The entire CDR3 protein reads CASAGGRINTGELFF.

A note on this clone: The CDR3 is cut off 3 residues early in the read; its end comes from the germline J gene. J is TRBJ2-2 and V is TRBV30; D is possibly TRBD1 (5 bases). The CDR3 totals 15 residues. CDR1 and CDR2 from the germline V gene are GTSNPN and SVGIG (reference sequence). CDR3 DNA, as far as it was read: TGTGCCTGGAGGCCCCTTGGGCAGGGCGCTGAAAAG. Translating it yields CAWRPLGQGAEK. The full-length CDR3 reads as CAWRPLGQGAEKLFF.

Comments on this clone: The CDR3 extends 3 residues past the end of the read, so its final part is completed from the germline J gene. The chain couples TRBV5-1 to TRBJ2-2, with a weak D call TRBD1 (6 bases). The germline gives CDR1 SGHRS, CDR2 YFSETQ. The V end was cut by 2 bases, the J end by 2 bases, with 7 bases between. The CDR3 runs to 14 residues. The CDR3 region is CASSLQGNTGELFF. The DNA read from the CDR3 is TGCGCCAGCAGCTTACAGGGTAACACCGGGGAG.

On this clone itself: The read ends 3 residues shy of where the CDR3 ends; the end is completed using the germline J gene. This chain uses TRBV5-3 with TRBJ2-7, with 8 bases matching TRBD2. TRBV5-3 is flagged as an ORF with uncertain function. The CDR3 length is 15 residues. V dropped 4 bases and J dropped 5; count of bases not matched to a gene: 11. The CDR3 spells CARSLVAGNLDEQYF. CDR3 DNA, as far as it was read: TGTGCCAGAAGCCTAGTAGCGGGAAATCTCGACGAG.

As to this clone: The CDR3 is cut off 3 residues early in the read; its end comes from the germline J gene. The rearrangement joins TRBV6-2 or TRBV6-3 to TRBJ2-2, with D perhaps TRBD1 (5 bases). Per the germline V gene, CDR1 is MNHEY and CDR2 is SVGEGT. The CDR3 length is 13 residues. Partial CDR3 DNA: TGTGCCAGCAGTTATAGTGGGGCCAACGTG. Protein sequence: CASSYSGANV. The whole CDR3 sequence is CASSYSGANVLFF.

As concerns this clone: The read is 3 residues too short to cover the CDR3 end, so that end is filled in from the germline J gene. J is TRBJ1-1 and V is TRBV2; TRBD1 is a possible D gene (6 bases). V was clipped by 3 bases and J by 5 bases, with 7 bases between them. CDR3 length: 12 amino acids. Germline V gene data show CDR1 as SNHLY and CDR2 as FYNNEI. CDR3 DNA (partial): TGTGCCAGCAGTGAGCAGGGGACTGAA. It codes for CASSEQGTE. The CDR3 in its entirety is CASSEQGTEAFF.

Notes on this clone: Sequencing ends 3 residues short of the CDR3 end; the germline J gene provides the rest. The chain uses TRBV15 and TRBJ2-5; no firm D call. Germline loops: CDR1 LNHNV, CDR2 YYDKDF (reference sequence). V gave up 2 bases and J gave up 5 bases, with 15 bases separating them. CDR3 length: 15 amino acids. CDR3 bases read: TGTGCCACCAGCAGACTACCAACCCCTCTGGAGACC. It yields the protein CATSRLPTPLET. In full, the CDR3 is CATSRLPTPLETQYF.

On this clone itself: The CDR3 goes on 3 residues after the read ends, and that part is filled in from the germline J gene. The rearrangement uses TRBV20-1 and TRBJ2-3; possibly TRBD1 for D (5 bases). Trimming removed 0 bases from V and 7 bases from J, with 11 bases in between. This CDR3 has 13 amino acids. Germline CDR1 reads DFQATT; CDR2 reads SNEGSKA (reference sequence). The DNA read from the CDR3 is TGCAGTGCTAGAGATAACGACAGATATACG. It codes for CSARDNDRYT. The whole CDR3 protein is CSARDNDRYTQYF.

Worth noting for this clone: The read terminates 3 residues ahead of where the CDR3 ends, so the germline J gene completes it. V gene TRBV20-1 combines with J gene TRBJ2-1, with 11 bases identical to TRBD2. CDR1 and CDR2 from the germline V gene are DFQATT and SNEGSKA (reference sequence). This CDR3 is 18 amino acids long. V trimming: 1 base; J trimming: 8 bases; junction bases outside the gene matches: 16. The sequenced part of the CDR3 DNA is TGCAGTGCTAGAGGGTTATTAGCGGGAGGGTATCGTCAAGATGAG. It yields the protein CSARGLLAGGYRQDE. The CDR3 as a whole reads CSARGLLAGGYRQDEQFF.

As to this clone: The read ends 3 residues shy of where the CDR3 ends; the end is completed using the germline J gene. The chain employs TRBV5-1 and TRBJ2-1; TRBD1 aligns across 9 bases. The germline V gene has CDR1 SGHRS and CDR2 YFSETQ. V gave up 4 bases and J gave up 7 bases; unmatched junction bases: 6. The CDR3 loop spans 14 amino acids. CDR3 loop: CASSAGTGWNEQFF. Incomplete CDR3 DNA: TGCGCCAGCAGCGCCGGGACAGGGTGGAATGAG.

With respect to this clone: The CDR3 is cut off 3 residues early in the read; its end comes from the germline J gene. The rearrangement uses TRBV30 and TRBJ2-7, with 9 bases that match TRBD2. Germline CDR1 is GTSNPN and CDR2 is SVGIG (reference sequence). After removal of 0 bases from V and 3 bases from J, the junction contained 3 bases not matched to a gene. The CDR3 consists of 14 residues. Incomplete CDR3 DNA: TGTGCCTGGAGTGTGACTAGCGGTAACTACGAG. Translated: CAWSVTSGNYE. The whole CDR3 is CAWSVTSGNYEQYF.